These T cell receptor beta chains were read from a single sample in a study of T cell responses to AZD1222 COVID-19 vaccine. Profiling relied on immunoSEQ multiplex PCR, and the TCRdb table lists in-frame clones only, not all of them. Among 150,000 to 200,000 clones listed, about 88% were seen once. Specimen: peripheral blood, collected on day 0 of AZD1222 vaccination. These receptors were obtained from an adult in good health. Each CDR3 is given with its conserved first and last residue. Fields, in order: clone size, D gene, J gene, V gene, CDR3 DNA, CDR3 protein. The D gene is left open where the match is weak. A row's size may be missing; if present it is once, few, many or a size class.

- | - | TRBJ2-5 | TRBV5-4 | TGTGCCAGCAGCTTGGGCACAGGGTTGGGGACCCAGTACTTC | CASSLGTGLGTQYF
- | TRBD1 | TRBJ2-1 | TRBV3-1/TRBV3-2 | TGTGCCAGCAGCCAAAGAAGCGGGACAGGGAGAAATGAGCAGTTCTTC | CASSQRSGTGRNEQFF
- | - | TRBJ2-1 | TRBV5-6 | TGTGCCAGCAGCTCCTACAGGGACTTGCCCTCCTACAATGAGCAGTTCTTC | CASSSYRDLPSYNEQFF
- | - | TRBJ2-1 | TRBV11-3 | TGTGCCAGCAGCCCTGGTCACAATGAGCAGTTCTTC | CASSPGHNEQFF
- | - | TRBJ2-1 | TRBV28 | TGTGCCAGCCAGGGGGCGGGGGCTACCTACAATGAGCAGTTCTTC | CASQGAGATYNEQFF
- | - | TRBJ1-5 | TRBV25-1 | TGTGCCAGCAGTCTGGGGTTGAATCAGCCCCAGCATTTT | CASSLGLNQPQHF
- | - | TRBJ1-1 | TRBV29-1 | TGCAGCGTTGAGCCGAACAGGTTTAACACTGAAGCTTTCTTT | CSVEPNRFNTEAFF
- | - | TRBJ2-3 | TRBV6-6 | TGTGCCAGCAGTTACGTGGGAGTCCGTACAGATACGCAGTATTTT | CASSYVGVRTDTQYF
- | - | TRBJ1-1 | TRBV28 | TGTGCCAGCAGTTTATTTGGGGGTTTCCTGAACACTGAAGCTTTCTTT | CASSLFGGFLNTEAFF
- | - | TRBJ1-6 | TRBV6-5 | TGTGCCAGCAGTTACTCCACAGGGAGGAATTCACCCCTCCACTTT | CASSYSTGRNSPLHF
- | - | TRBJ2-1 | TRBV7-8 | TGTGCCAGCAGCCCCCGGGCAGGGGGGCTCTACAATGAGCAGTTCTTC | CASSPRAGGLYNEQFF
- | TRBD2 | TRBJ2-1 | TRBV4-1 | TGCGCCAGCAGCGGGGGGAGACTAGCGGGAGTCGATGAGCAGTTCTTC | CASSGGRLAGVDEQFF
- | - | TRBJ1-1 | TRBV3-1/TRBV3-2 | TGTGCCAGCAGCCATCGGACACGAGGGGAAATGGCTTTCTTT | CASSHRTRGEMAFF
- | - | TRBJ2-2 | TRBV5-6 | TGTGCCAGCAGCTTAAGCGTACAGAACACCGGGGAGCTGTTTTTT | CASSLSVQNTGELFF
- | - | TRBJ1-2 | TRBV4-3 | TGCGCCAGCAGCCAAGATTTCTCAACACAGGGCGGCTACACCTTC | CASSQDFSTQGGYTF
once | - | TRBJ1-5 | TRBV2 | TGTGCCAGCAGATACAGGGAGGGAAGCAATCAGCCCCAGCATTTT | CASRYREGSNQPQHF
- | TRBD1 | TRBJ2-5 | TRBV28 | TGTGCCAGCAGTTTAGGGGGACAGGGGACTACAACTAGATCCCAAGAGACCCAGTACTTC | CASSLGGQGTTTRSQETQYF
once | TRBD1 | TRBJ1-2 | TRBV6-5 | TGTGCCACCTTGACAGGGAACTATGGCTACACCTTC | CATLTGNYGYTF
- | TRBD1 | TRBJ1-4 | TRBV7-9 | TGTGCCAGCAGCTTAGGGGCGACAGGGCTGAATGAAAAACTGTTTTTT | CASSLGATGLNEKLFF
- | - | TRBJ2-5 | TRBV10-1 | TGCGCCAGCAGTGAGGACAGGTCGGGGACCCAGTACTTC | CASSEDRSGTQYF
- | - | TRBJ1-2 | TRBV5-1 | TGCGCCAGCAGCTCCAGGGCAGTAACTAACTATGGCTACACCTTC | CASSSRAVTNYGYTF
- | - | TRBJ1-1 | TRBV29-1 | TGCAGCGCCGGGGCGTCCCGGAGCACTGAAGCTTTCTTT | CSAGASRSTEAFF
- | - | TRBJ1-1 | TRBV11-2 | TGTGCCAGCAGCTGGCAGAACACTGAAGCTTTCTTT | CASSWQNTEAFF
- | TRBD2 | TRBJ2-1 | TRBV10-1 | TGCGCCAGCAGTGAGTCGGGACTAGCGGGTGCTAATGAGCAGTTCTTC | CASSESGLAGANEQFF
few | - | TRBJ1-4 | TRBV6-5 | TGTGCCAGCACCCCCGGGGGACGGGAAAAACTGTTTTTT | CASTPGGREKLFF
- | TRBD1 | TRBJ2-7 | TRBV29-1 | TGCAGCGCTCGGACAGGTGGCGAGCAGTACTTC | CSARTGGEQYF
- | - | TRBJ2-5 | TRBV3-1/TRBV3-2 | TGTGCCAGCAGCCAAGATGGGTTGTGGCAAGAGACCCAGTACTTC | CASSQDGLWQETQYF
once | TRBD1 | TRBJ2-7 | TRBV30 | TGTGCCTGGGTCCCCAGGGGGCGCGAGCAGTACTTC | CAWVPRGREQYF
- | - | TRBJ2-1 | TRBV3-1/TRBV3-2 | TGTGCCAGCAGCCAAGATTGGGCCTACAATGAGCAGTTCTTC | CASSQDWAYNEQFF
- | TRBD1 | TRBJ1-2 | TRBV10-3 | TGTGCCATCAGTGAAGACAGGGGCGGTGGCTACACCTTC | CAISEDRGGGYTF
- | TRBD2 | TRBJ2-7 | TRBV4-2 | TGTGCCAGCAGTCCTAGCGGGGAAACCTACGAGCAGTACTTC | CASSPSGETYEQYF
- | - | TRBJ2-1 | TRBV27 | TGTGCCAGCAGTCTATCCGGGACTCTTTACAATGAGCAGTTCTTC | CASSLSGTLYNEQFF
- | - | TRBJ2-4 | TRBV6-2/TRBV6-3 | TGTGCCAGCAGCCCCTATGGCAGGTCGGGCAAAAACATTCAGTACTTC | CASSPYGRSGKNIQYF
once | - | TRBJ1-6 | TRBV6-2/TRBV6-3 | TGTGCCAGCAGCCTGGACGGTTCACCCCTCCACTTT | CASSLDGSPLHF
few | TRBD2 | TRBJ2-7 | TRBV15 | TGTGCCACCAGCAGAGAGGGAGGGGCAGACCAGTACTTC | CATSREGGADQYF
- | - | TRBJ2-1 | TRBV2 | TGTGCCAGCAGTGAATATCTTAGCGGAGAGCAGTTCTTC | CASSEYLSGEQFF
- | TRBD1 | TRBJ1-2 | TRBV6-6 | TGTGCCAGCAGTCGATCCGGACAGGTTTATGGCTACACCTTC | CASSRSGQVYGYTF
- | - | TRBJ2-3 | TRBV5-1 | TGCGCCAGCGGGACGCAATTCGCGGATACGCAGTATTTT | CASGTQFADTQYF
- | - | TRBJ1-6 | TRBV10-3 | TGTGCCATCAGGGAGACAGCCTACTCCTATAATTCACCCCTCCACTTT | CAIRETAYSYNSPLHF
- | - | TRBJ1-1 | TRBV29-1 | TGCAGCGTTGCAGGAAACATGAACACTGAAGCTTTCTTT | CSVAGNMNTEAFF
once | - | TRBJ1-2 | TRBV15 | TGTGCCACCAGCAGAGATAGTATGCAGAAGATGGGCTACACCTTC | CATSRDSMQKMGYTF
- | - | TRBJ2-1 | TRBV10-3 | TGTGCCATCAGTGAGAAGCGGAGCTACAATGAGCAGTTCTTC | CAISEKRSYNEQFF
once | - | TRBJ1-1 | TRBV28 | TGTGCCAGCAGTTTGTGGGGCCCGAACACTGAAGCTTTCTTT | CASSLWGPNTEAFF
- | TRBD1 | TRBJ2-2 | TRBV29-1 | TGCAGCGGTAGGACAGGGGCCGCGAACACCGGGGAGCTGTTTTTT | CSGRTGAANTGELFF
- | - | TRBJ2-1 | TRBV29-1 | TGCAGCGTTGAATTAACGGACACCTTTTACAATGAGCAGTTCTTC | CSVELTDTFYNEQFF
- | - | TRBJ1-5 | TRBV10-2 | TGCGCCAGCACTGATAGGGAAAATCAGCCCCAGCATTTT | CASTDRENQPQHF
- | - | TRBJ1-1 | TRBV5-1 | TGCGCCAGCAGCTTGGATCTGAACACTGAAGCTTTCTTT | CASSLDLNTEAFF
- | - | TRBJ2-5 | TRBV5-4 | TGTGCCAGCAGCTTGCCAGGGGCCGGACTGGAGACCCAGTACTTC | CASSLPGAGLETQYF
- | - | TRBJ1-1 | TRBV30 | TGTGCCTGGAGTGTACCTAACGGCCGTGAAGCTTTCTTT | CAWSVPNGREAFF
- | TRBD2 | TRBJ2-2 | TRBV28 | TGTGCCAGCAGTACCGGGGGGTCCACCGGGGAGCTGTTTTTT | CASSTGGSTGELFF
few | TRBD1 | TRBJ2-3 | TRBV9 | TGTGCCAGCAGCGTAAGCGACAGGGCAGATACGCAGTATTTT | CASSVSDRADTQYF
- | - | TRBJ1-4 | TRBV18 | TGTGCCAGCTCACCCGCAGGGGCCGTCACTAATGAAAAACTGTTTTTT | CASSPAGAVTNEKLFF
- | TRBD2 | TRBJ2-3 | TRBV9 | TGTGCCAGCAGCGAGACTAGCGGGATGAGTACAGATACGCAGTATTTT | CASSETSGMSTDTQYF
- | - | TRBJ1-1 | TRBV19 | TGTGCCACTAAATCCGTAGGGGGGGCCGGGGCTGAAGCTTTCTTT | CATKSVGGAGAEAFF